A single sample is the source of the 4 T cell receptor beta chains below, sequenced in a study of control samples from healthy donors and cancer patients. TCRdb keeps only in-frame clones here, not all; method: immunoSEQ multiplex PCR. The data contain some 64,000 clones, over 75% of them singletons. Input material: PBMCs. The receptors shown here come from a woman aged 45-59 years with head and neck cancer.

The CDR3 nucleotides are TGTGCCAGCAGTGAAGCCAGGGGCGAGACCCAGTACTTC. Its translation is CASSEARGETQYF. J is TRBJ2-5 and V is TRBV2, with D possibly matching TRBD1 (6 bases). Between the trimmed V and J ends, which lost 0 bases and 5 bases, there was a span of 7 bases. There are 13 residues in the CDR3. Per germline, CDR1 SNHLY and CDR2 FYNNEI.

The V gene is TRBV11-3, the J gene TRBJ2-1; 15 bases line up with TRBD2. The CDR3 is made up of 20 amino acids. From germline, CDR1 is SGHNT and CDR2 YENEEA. V gave up 1 base and J gave up 0 bases; unmatched junction bases: 7. CDR3 residues: CASSLVSGTSGGPSYNEQFF. Written as DNA, the CDR3 is TGTGCCAGCAGCTTAGTCTCCGGGACTAGCGGGGGGCCCTCCTACAATGAGCAGTTCTTC. Variable domain in full (rest from reference TRBV11-3 and TRBJ2-1): EAGVVQSPRYKIIEKKQPVAFWCNPISGHNTLYWYLQNLGQGPELLIRYENEEAVDDSQLPKDRFSAERLKGVDSTLKIQPAELGDSAVYLCASSLVSGTSGGPSYNEQFFGPGTRLTVL.

This sequence joins TRBV6-5 and TRBJ2-3; D possibly corresponds to TRBD1 (6 bases). V was shortened by 5 bases and J by 4 bases, with 16 bases between the two germline ends. This CDR3 spans 15 amino acids. Germline values: CDR1 MNHEY, CDR2 SVGAGI. The CDR3 DNA is TGTGCCAGCAGTCGGGAAGGACAGATCTCAGATACGCAGTATTTT. Translated: CASSREGQISDTQYF.

This rearrangement joins TRBV6-2 or TRBV6-3 to TRBJ1-5, with D perhaps matching TRBD1 (6 bases). V lost 5 bases and J lost 5, with 16 bases in between. This CDR3 comprises 15 residues. Germline lookup yields CDR1 MNHEY and CDR2 SVGEGT. CDR3 DNA sequence: TGTGCCAGCAGTACACAGGGAGAGCCCCATCAGCCCCAGCATTTT. This codes for CASSTQGEPHQPQHF.